The 21 T cell receptor beta chains listed next were all sequenced from one sample in a study of regulatory T cells in long-lasting Graves disease. Combining iRepertoire HTBI primers with Arm-PCR of CDR3 regions, the authors built TCR beta libraries. TCRdb re-derived calls from the multiplex PCR reads in MiXCR, one entry per CDR3 protein. The profile shows 300,000 to 400,000 distinct CDR3 sequences, over 15% of them singletons. Time point noted: newly diagnosed GD, antithyroid drugs for less than 3 months. Construction of the TCR library relied on RNA isolated from PBMCs. The sample in question was peripheral blood mononuclear cells (PBMCs), obtained at new diagnosis, from a patient treated with antithyroid drugs. These receptors were obtained from a female donor with Graves disease.

At least ten counts were recorded for this clonotype. This chain joins TRBV30 and TRBJ2-7; possibly TRBD1 or TRBD2 for D (6 bases each). CDR1 and CDR2 from the germline V gene are GTSNPN and SVGIG (reference sequence). The CDR3 extends over 14 amino acids. Between the trimmed V and J ends, which lost 1 base and 2 bases, there was a span of 12 bases. CDR3 in amino acids: CAWSGRDKPYEQYF. In DNA, the CDR3 is TGTGCCTGGAGTGGGCGGGACAAGCCCTACGAGCAGTACTTC.

This clonotype appeared many times. The chain has TRBV2 and TRBJ2-3, with D perhaps being TRBD1 or TRBD2 (6 bases each). The V gene lost 6 bases and the J gene lost 6 bases, with 16 bases spanning the gap. This CDR3 contains 14 residues. From germline, CDR1 is SNHLY and CDR2 FYNNEI. The CDR3 loop reads CASSPGARRDTQYF. The CDR3 DNA follows: TGTGCCAGCAGCCCGGGGGCCCGCAGGGATACGCAGTATTTT. Complete variable domain (other parts from reference TRBV2 and TRBJ2-3): EPEVTQTPSHQVTQMGQEVILRCVPISNHLYFYWYRQILGQKVEFLVSFYNNEISEKSEIFDDQFSVERPDGSNFTLKIRSTKLEDSAMYFCASSPGARRDTQYFGPGTRLTVL.

The sample holds many counts of this clonotype. The gene calls are TRBV11-3 and TRBJ1-1; a weak D match, TRBD1 (6 bases). There are 13 residues in the CDR3. CDR1 and CDR2 (germline): SGHNT, YENEEA. Trimming took off 5 bases at V and 3 bases at J, with 10 bases between the two ends. CDR3 protein: CASSRGSDTEAFF. CDR3 sequence (DNA): TGTGCCAGCAGCAGGGGGTCGGACACTGAAGCTTTCTTT.

This clonotype was seen at least ten times. A read error may account for a junction end that differs from germline. The V and J genes are TRBV2 and TRBJ2-7, with D perhaps TRBD1 (6 bases). There are 12 residues in the CDR3. CDR1 is SNHLY, CDR2 FYNNEI, per germline. The CDR3 region is CATSDPGQEQYF. The CDR3 bases are TGTGCCACCAGTGACCCAGGACAGGAGCAGTACTTC.

In this sample, this clonotype turned up a few times. One end of the junction does not line up with germline, which may come from a read error. This chain connects TRBV5-1 to TRBJ2-1, with TRBD2 matching over 8 bases. The CDR3 runs 16 residues. The germline V gene encodes CDR1 SGHRS and CDR2 YFSETQ. This CDR3 is CASSSPSGGPYNDQFF. CDR3 sequence (DNA): TGCGCCAGCAGCTCACCCAGCGGGGGTCCCTACAATGATCAGTTCTTC.

This clonotype was seen at least ten times. V is TRBV14 and J is TRBJ2-1, with 10 bases lining up with TRBD2. With V trimmed by 0 bases and J by 3 bases, 17 bases remained unmatched. The CDR3 has 21 amino acids. The germline V gene has CDR1 SGHDN and CDR2 FVKESK. The CDR3 region is CASSQDKGFRPSGSYYNEQFF. The CDR3 bases are TGTGCCAGCAGCCAAGATAAAGGTTTTCGGCCTAGCGGGAGTTACTACAATGAGCAGTTCTTC.

The rearrangement links TRBV20-1 to TRBJ2-7; D is possibly TRBD1 (6 bases). Germline V gene data show CDR1 as DFQATT and CDR2 as SNEGSKA (reference sequence). The V end was cut by 6 bases, the J end by 2 bases, with 17 bases between. This CDR3 has 14 residues. The CDR3 nucleotides read TGCAGTGCCCGGGCCAGGGGAAGAGCCTACGAGCAGTACTTC. It specifies CSARARGRAYEQYF.

There are many counts of this clonotype. V is TRBV6-1 and J is TRBJ1-2, with D tentatively TRBD1 (6 bases). In germline, CDR1 is MNHNS, CDR2 SASEGT. The CDR3 has 14 residues. The ends were cut back, 8 bases at V and 2 bases at J, with 15 bases in the middle. The CDR3 DNA is TGTGCCAGCGGGGTAAACAGGGTGAACTATGGCTACACCTTC. This encodes CASGVNRVNYGYTF.

This clonotype was observed at least ten times. The V call is TRBV2, the J call TRBJ2-1; 14 positions agree with TRBD2. There are 18 residues in the CDR3. J lost 0 bases, V lost 8 bases, and 9 bases had no gene match. Germline V CDR1 and CDR2: SNHLY, FYNNEI. The CDR3 spells CASLLPGTSGSSYNEQFF. CDR3 DNA: TGTGCCAGCCTGCTACCAGGGACTAGCGGGAGCTCCTACAATGAGCAGTTCTTC. The full variable domain, its missing parts supplied by reference TRBV2 and TRBJ2-1, is EPEVTQTPSHQVTQMGQEVILRCVPISNHLYFYWYRQILGQKVEFLVSFYNNEISEKSEIFDDQFSVERPDGSNFTLKIRSTKLEDSAMYFCASLLPGTSGSSYNEQFFGPGTRLTVL.

The rearrangement joins TRBV5-1 to TRBJ2-3; 12 positions match TRBD2. CDR1 is SGHRS and CDR2 is YFSETQ in the germline V gene. The ends lost 4 bases at V and 4 bases at J; junction bases unmatched: 4. The CDR3 is 15 amino acids. CDR3 in amino acids: CASSTGLAGPDTQYF. DNA for the CDR3: TGCGCCAGCAGCACGGGACTAGCGGGCCCAGATACGCAGTATTTT.

This clonotype was observed a few times. J is TRBJ2-1 and V is TRBV9, with D perhaps matching TRBD1 or TRBD2 (5 bases each). V was pared by 2 bases and J by 6 bases, with 9 bases between. Germline assignment: CDR1 SGDLS and CDR2 YYNGEE. The CDR3 runs to 13 residues. CDR3 DNA: TGTGCCAGCAGCGTTGGGACGAGCAATGAGCAGTTCTTC. It encodes CASSVGTSNEQFF.

This clonotype was seen repeatedly, ten times or more. The chain recombines TRBV6-2 or TRBV6-3 with TRBJ1-2; D uncertain. The CDR3 runs to 15 residues. Germline lookup yields CDR1 MNHEY and CDR2 SVGEGT. V dropped 0 bases and J dropped 0 bases, with 8 bases sitting between them. In DNA form, the CDR3 reads TGTGCCAGCAGTTACTCTTTAATAGCTAACTATGGCTACACCTTC. The encoded protein is CASSYSLIANYGYTF.

This clonotype has more than one count but fewer than ten. The chain uses TRBV12-3 or TRBV12-4 and TRBJ2-5; 8 bases match TRBD1. Germline trimming cut 5 bases from V and 5 bases from J; bases unmatched to any gene: 10. The CDR3 is made up of 15 amino acids. As DNA, the CDR3 is TGTGCCAGCAGTCCCCTCGGACAGGGCAGGGAGACCCAGTACTTC. Its protein is CASSPLGQGRETQYF.

This clonotype was seen at least ten times. This chain uses TRBV5-1 with TRBJ1-2, with unresolved D. The V gene lost 3 bases and the J gene lost 4 bases, with 10 bases spanning the gap. The CDR3 covers 13 residues. CDR1 and CDR2 from the germline V gene are SGHRS and YFSETQ. The CDR3 nucleotides read TGCGCCAGCAGCTCCGCTTTGGCCTATGGCTACACCTTC. The encoded protein is CASSSALAYGYTF.

Remarks on this clonotype: A much larger clone lies one base from this, so it may be a read error. CDR3 protein: CAGREDSSRNTIYF. The CDR3 DNA reads TGTGCCGGCAGAGAAGATTCGTCCAGAAACACCATATATTTT. The rearrangement joins TRBV28 to TRBJ1-3; D is uncertain. The CDR3 contains 14 residues. Germline lookup yields CDR1 MDHEN and CDR2 SYDVKM.

This clonotype was counted a few times. The chain is built from TRBV6-5 and TRBJ1-2; D gene ambiguous. Germline assignment: CDR1 MNHEY and CDR2 SVGAGI. The V and J ends lost 2 bases and 8 bases respectively, with 12 bases between them. The length of the CDR3 is 13 residues. For the CDR3, the DNA is TGTGCCAGCAGTTACGAGACCCATCGAGGCTACACCTTC. Encoded protein: CASSYETHRGYTF.

This chain links TRBV27 with TRBJ2-7; D gene unclear. This CDR3 contains 15 residues. In germline, CDR1 is MNHEY, CDR2 SMNVEV (reference sequence). Deletions cut 6 bases from V and 0 bases from J, with 15 bases between. The CDR3 region is CASSRIGLSSYEQYF. CDR3 nucleotide sequence: TGTGCCAGCAGCAGAATAGGGCTAAGCTCCTACGAGCAGTACTTC.

This clonotype showed up just a few times. V and J are TRBV7-2 and TRBJ2-2; weak D call: TRBD1 (6 bases). The CDR3 contains 15 residues. The germline V and J ends were trimmed by 2 bases and 1 base, with 8 bases remaining between them. Germline CDR1 and CDR2: SGHTA and FQGNSA. CDR3 sequence: CASSLMGQNTGELFF. CDR3 DNA sequence: TGTGCCAGCAGCTTAATGGGACAGAACACCGGGGAGCTGTTTTTT.

Many counts were recorded for this clonotype. This chain uses TRBV28 with TRBJ2-7; a weak D match, TRBD1 (6 bases). This CDR3 contains 13 residues. CDR1 and CDR2 (germline): MDHEN, SYDVKM. V lost 2 bases and J 7 bases, leaving 12 bases between the germline ends. As DNA, the CDR3 is TGTGCCAGCAGTTTAGGGGCAGGGGATGAGCAGTACTTC. Its translation: CASSLGAGDEQYF.

The rearrangement joins TRBV13 to TRBJ2-3, with 9 bases that match TRBD1. This CDR3 contains 15 residues. The germline V gene encodes CDR1 PRHDT and CDR2 FYEKMQ (reference sequence). The J segment lost 1 base and the V segment lost 3 bases, leaving 2 bases of the junction unmatched. The CDR3, as DNA: TGTGCCAGCAGCTTCAGGGACAGGGGCACAGATACGCAGTATTTT. Its protein is CASSFRDRGTDTQYF.

J is TRBJ1-1 and V is TRBV11-2; D possibly corresponds to TRBD1 (5 bases). CDR3 length: 14 residues. Germline assignment: CDR1 SGHAT and CDR2 FQNNGV. V dropped 3 bases and J dropped 1 base, with 9 bases sitting between them. This CDR3 reads CASSFLGRNTEAFF. For the CDR3, the DNA is TGTGCCAGCAGCTTCCTGGGACGGAACACTGAAGCTTTCTTT.